Listed below are T cell receptor beta chains from one sample, sequenced in a study of blood T cell repertoires in COVID-19. This table comes from immunoSEQ multiplex PCR, and its TCRdb copy is limited to in-frame clones, with some not included. In the table there are approximately 250,000 clones, approximately 88% of which are singletons. The sequenced sample was PBMCs or T cells enriched from blood (not recorded which). The receptors derive from a woman in her forties who had been exposed to COVID-19. Each CDR3 is given with its conserved first and last residue. A D gene is named only where the DNA matches it firmly.

>TRBD1|TRBV5-1|TRBJ1-1
CASTDRANTEAFF
>NA|TRBV7-3|TRBJ1-3
CASSLMGGAGGSNTIYF
>NA|TRBV9|TRBJ1-3
CASSAYGNTIYF
>NA|TRBV7-2|TRBJ1-6
CASSLSSLSPRSPLHF
>TRBD2|TRBV4-1|TRBJ2-1
CASSQDARTSGYEQFF
>TRBD1|TRBV11-2|TRBJ1-6
CASSKQGAYNSPLHF
>TRBD2|TRBV9|TRBJ2-3
CASSVVGWSGGGAGDTQYF
>NA|TRBV7-3|TRBJ2-1
CASSLLPGSYNEQFF
>NA|TRBV9|TRBJ2-2
CASSAGGNTGELFF
>NA|TRBV7-9|TRBJ1-5
CASSLALLTGGPQHF
>TRBD1|TRBV6-2/TRBV6-3|TRBJ1-3
CASSYPNTGGGNTIYF
>NA|TRBV27|TRBJ1-4
CASSFIGEANEKLFF
>NA|TRBV7-7|TRBJ2-3
CASSLRPGILLGTDTQYF
>TRBD2|TRBV15|TRBJ2-7
CATSTQGGRGSYEQYF
>NA|TRBV28|TRBJ2-1
CASKPPHAYNEQFF
>TRBD2|TRBV3-1/TRBV3-2|TRBJ2-2
CASSQGLAKELFF
>TRBD1|TRBV28|TRBJ1-2
CASSDRVDGYTF
>TRBD1|TRBV18|TRBJ1-1
CASSPNDRVEAFF
>TRBD2|TRBV11-3|TRBJ2-5
CASSLYSGNSQETQYF
>NA|TRBV24-1|TRBJ2-2
CATSARRDGTGTGELFF
>TRBD1|TRBV11-3|TRBJ1-2
CASSSYSQGALGYTF
>NA|TRBV6-2/TRBV6-3|TRBJ2-7
CASSPPLSSYEQYF
>NA|TRBV19|TRBJ1-1
CASIPSRMNTEAFF
>NA|TRBV30|TRBJ1-4
CAWSVGLRREKLFF
>NA|TRBV5-1|TRBJ2-3
CASSLGTNTDTQYF
>NA|TRBV6-2/TRBV6-3|TRBJ2-7
CASSSPTTYEQYF
>TRBD1|TRBV6-5|TRBJ2-7
CASSSQGTASYEQYF
>NA|TRBV11-3|TRBJ2-3
CASSPRDTQYF
>TRBD2|TRBV19|TRBJ2-1
CASSIGSGGYNEQFF
>TRBD1|TRBV7-9|TRBJ1-1
CASSLATGQGNTEAFF
>NA|TRBV30|TRBJ2-4
CAWGAKREAKNIQYF
>NA|TRBV5-1|TRBJ1-2
CASGTGNDSGYTF
>TRBD2|TRBV4-3|TRBJ2-7
CASSQGAGGAYEQYF
>TRBD1|TRBV19|TRBJ2-3
CASTGTASSTDTQYF
>TRBD2|TRBV6-1|TRBJ2-3
CASSELRGGATDTQYF
>TRBD1|TRBV29-1|TRBJ1-4
CSVDGQGSEKLFF
>NA|TRBV27|TRBJ1-1
CASSLWGGRETEAFF
>NA|TRBV28|TRBJ1-5
CASSFGQGSNQPQHF
>TRBD1|TRBV30|TRBJ2-7
CAWSGRGHEQYF
>NA|TRBV28|TRBJ2-5
CASSETEPGETQYF
>TRBD2|TRBV4-1|TRBJ2-7
CASSQPTSGGRTFYEQYF
>TRBD1|TRBV4-3|TRBJ2-5
CASSPGTGGLETQYF
>NA|TRBV7-8|TRBJ2-5
CASSKAEVTETQYF
>NA|TRBV6-4|TRBJ2-3
CASSEQGSGTDTQYF
>TRBD2|TRBV6-5|TRBJ2-5
CASRLASQETQYF
>TRBD1|TRBV24-1|TRBJ2-3
CATSDLPGQGATDTQYF
>TRBD1|TRBV2|TRBJ1-1
CASSDMRGQGEAFF
>TRBD2|TRBV30|TRBJ2-4
CAWSESGRKNIQYF
>TRBD1|TRBV27|TRBJ1-2
CASSRGTDYGYTF
>NA|TRBV2|TRBJ1-3
CASQRDKSSGNTIYF
>NA|TRBV7-9|TRBJ2-7
CASETGSYPEPYEQYF
>NA|TRBV27|TRBJ2-4
CASSLGGLAKNIQYF